The 19 T cell receptor beta chains below come from one sample, sequenced in a study of T cell repertoires in cytomegalovirus infection. These TCRs' antigens remain unknown. TCRdb re-analysed the reads in MiXCR, keeping a single row per CDR3 protein. The sample holds more than 250,000 distinct CDR3 sequences, roughly 25% seen once. The source was cultured PBMCs, collected from culture after CMV antigen stimulation. All receptors come from a human donor in good health (CMV status not recorded). Some clones in this sample may be carry-over from other donors' samples.

This clonotype was seen only a few times. The chain couples TRBV28 to TRBJ2-7; TRBD1 agrees at 8 bases. Germline V CDR1 and CDR2: MDHEN, SYDVKM. The CDR3 contains 14 residues. V was clipped by 3 bases and J by 4 bases; unmatched bases: 5. The CDR3 DNA is TGTGCCAGCAGTTTGGGGACAGGAGAGTACGAGCAGTACTTC. Translating gives CASSLGTGEYEQYF.

This clonotype was picked up a small number of times. This chain joins TRBV19 and TRBJ1-5; D might be TRBD1 (6 bases). The CDR3 has 15 amino acids. The germline V and J ends were trimmed by 7 bases and 1 base, with 14 bases remaining between them. Germline CDR1 LNHDA, CDR2 SQIVND (reference sequence). This chain's CDR3 is CASTPTGLSNQPQHF. Written as DNA, the CDR3 is TGTGCCAGTACCCCCACAGGGCTGAGCAATCAGCCCCAGCATTTT.

The J gene is TRBJ2-1, the V gene TRBV4-1; D may be TRBD2 (6 bases). Germline V gene lookup returns CDR1 MGHRA and CDR2 YSYEKL. This CDR3 spans 18 amino acids. V shed 2 bases and J shed 0 bases, with 17 bases lying between them. The CDR3 nucleotides read TGCGCCAGCAGCCAAACCTCGTCTTCCGGGAGCTCCTACAATGAGCAGTTCTTC. The encoded protein is CASSQTSSSGSSYNEQFF.

There are a few counts of this clonotype. The chain couples TRBV6-5 to TRBJ2-5; 15 positions agree with TRBD2. In germline, CDR1 is MNHEY, CDR2 SVGAGI. This CDR3 spans 17 amino acids. Trimming at V came to 5 bases and at J to 5 bases, leaving 9 bases not matched to a gene. CDR3 DNA sequence: TGTGCCAGCAGTCGCGGGACTAGCGGGGGGAGGGGTGAGACCCAGTACTTC. It is translated as CASSRGTSGGRGETQYF.

This clonotype was picked up many times. The rearrangement uses TRBV27 and TRBJ1-1; D is unclear. V was cut by 2 bases and J by 1 base, with 8 bases left in between. Germline-derived CDR1 and CDR2 are MNHEY and SMNVEV (reference sequence). This CDR3 contains 14 residues. Written as DNA, the CDR3 is TGTGCCAGCAGTTTAAACGCAGAGAACACTGAAGCTTTCTTT. It is translated as CASSLNAENTEAFF.

This clonotype was picked up one time. The chain has TRBV10-3 and TRBJ2-3, with D perhaps matching TRBD2 (6 bases). Germline V gene sequence: CDR1 ENHRY, CDR2 SYGVKD. This CDR3 contains 13 residues. The V end was cut by 5 bases, the J end by 2 bases, with 8 bases between. The CDR3 loop is CAISRETTDTQYF. The CDR3 DNA reads TGTGCCATCAGTCGGGAGACCACAGATACGCAGTATTTT.

V usage is TRBV6-2 or TRBV6-3 and J usage is TRBJ2-1; 12 nucleotides agree with TRBD2. With V trimmed by 5 bases and J by 7 bases, 6 bases remained unmatched. The CDR3 totals 15 residues. Looked up from germline, CDR1 is MNHEY and CDR2 is SVGEGT. The CDR3 DNA sequence: TGTGCCAGCAGTAAGTGGACTAGCGGGATGAATGAGCAGTTCTTC. It codes for CASSKWTSGMNEQFF.

This clonotype was counted only a few times. The rearrangement joins TRBV18 to TRBJ2-2; D call uncertain. V lost 3 bases and J lost 2, with 13 bases in between. Per germline, CDR1 KGHSH and CDR2 LQKENI. This CDR3 spans 16 amino acids. The CDR3 DNA follows: TGTGCCAGCTCACCGTGGGCCCAGTCTAACACCGGGGAGCTGTTTTTT. This gives the protein CASSPWAQSNTGELFF.

This clonotype was counted ten times or more. The chain joins TRBV7-9 to TRBJ2-1; a possible D gene is TRBD2 (6 bases). The germline CDR1 and CDR2 sequences are SEHNR and FQNEAQ (reference sequence). V lost 8 bases and J 2 bases, leaving 13 bases between the germline ends. This CDR3 region has 14 residues. CDR3 region: CASVTSSAYNEQFF. For the CDR3, the DNA is TGTGCCAGCGTTACTAGCTCGGCCTACAATGAGCAGTTCTTC.

This clonotype was seen at least ten times. The gene calls are TRBV7-9 and TRBJ1-2; TRBD1 aligns across 7 bases. Germline CDR1 reads SEHNR; CDR2 reads FQNEAQ (reference sequence). J lost 5 bases, V lost 4 bases, and 4 bases had no gene match. The CDR3 runs 13 residues. DNA of the CDR3: TGTGCCAGCAGCTCGGGACAGCGATATGGCTACACCTTC. Translated: CASSSGQRYGYTF.

V is TRBV5-1 and J is TRBJ2-2; D may be TRBD1 or TRBD2 (6 bases each). The CDR3 totals 16 residues. Germline loops: CDR1 SGHRS, CDR2 YFSETQ. V was shortened by 0 bases and J by 2 bases, with 11 bases between the two germline ends. CDR3 coding DNA: TGCGCCAGCAGCTTGGCCCGGGGGCGAAACACCGGGGAGCTGTTTTTT. Protein sequence: CASSLARGRNTGELFF.

This clonotype has a single count. V gene TRBV29-1 combines with J gene TRBJ1-4, with unresolved D. Germline lookup yields CDR1 SQVTM and CDR2 ANQGSEA. Trimming shortened V by 7 bases and J by 8 bases, and 14 bases separated the two germline ends. The CDR3 spans 12 residues. The CDR3: CSALVGWEKLFF. CDR3 bases: TGCAGCGCCCTTGTGGGGTGGGAAAAACTGTTTTTT.

This clonotype has a handful of counts. The chain employs TRBV4-3 and TRBJ2-5; 7 bases are a match to TRBD2. With 1 base clipped from V and 3 bases from J, the junction kept 5 bases outside the gene matches. The length of the CDR3 is 15 residues. Per the germline V gene, CDR1 is LGHNA and CDR2 is YSLEER. CDR3 in amino acids: CASSQGRDYKETQYF. Written as DNA, the CDR3 is TGCGCCAGCAGCCAAGGCCGGGACTATAAAGAGACCCAGTACTTC.

This clonotype was observed a handful of times. The V gene is TRBV6-6, the J gene TRBJ2-3; D gene uncertain. Germline assignment: CDR1 MNHNY and CDR2 SVGAGI (reference sequence). V was pared by 9 bases and J by 0 bases, with 16 bases between. This CDR3 is 15 amino acids long. The CDR3 is CASKPHAPSTDTQYF. CDR3 sequence (DNA): TGTGCCAGTAAGCCACATGCCCCTAGCACAGATACGCAGTATTTT.

This clonotype was observed a few times. The chain joins TRBV6-1 to TRBJ2-1, with a weak D call TRBD2 (5 bases). The CDR3 is 14 residues long. Germline CDR1 MNHNS, CDR2 SASEGT. V was pared by 7 bases and J by 1 base, with 11 bases between. CDR3 DNA: TGTGCCAGCACCCAAGGCGGGTCCTACAATGAGCAGTTCTTC. Its protein is CASTQGGSYNEQFF.

Only a few counts were recorded for this clonotype. The chain combines TRBV6-5 with TRBJ2-3, with 8 positions matching TRBD1. Germline CDR1 MNHEY, CDR2 SVGAGI. The CDR3 has 15 amino acids. Trimming removed 5 bases from V and 3 bases from J; junction bases left unmatched: 7. CDR3 nucleotides: TGTGCCAGCAGTAGGCGTACAGGGGGGACAGATACGCAGTATTTT. It yields the protein CASSRRTGGTDTQYF.

V usage is TRBV12-3 or TRBV12-4 and J usage is TRBJ2-4; D not certain. The CDR3 loop spans 15 amino acids. Deletions cut 3 bases from V and 0 bases from J, with 9 bases between. This CDR3 reads CASSFGSIAKNIQYF. The CDR3 nucleotides are TGTGCCAGCAGTTTTGGCAGTATAGCCAAAAACATTCAGTACTTC.

In its sample, this clonotype was seen many times. The chain joins TRBV7-2 to TRBJ1-1; D is unclear. The germline CDR1 and CDR2 sequences are SGHTA and FQGNSA. The CDR3 has 14 residues. The ends were cut back, 7 bases at V and 0 bases at J, with 12 bases in the middle. The CDR3, as DNA: TGTGCCAGCAACCTTGGTCCATTGAACACTGAAGCTTTCTTT. It specifies CASNLGPLNTEAFF.

The chain links TRBV6-2 or TRBV6-3 to TRBJ1-1; maybe TRBD1 (5 bases). V was cut by 4 bases and J by 9 bases, with 15 bases left in between. The CDR3 is 13 residues long. Per the germline V gene, CDR1 is MNHEY and CDR2 is SVGEGT. CDR3 sequence reads: CASSSAGMAKAFF. CDR3 DNA sequence: TGTGCCAGCAGTTCTGCAGGGATGGCAAAAGCTTTCTTT.